The sequence of this T cell receptor beta chain was determined in a study of T cell responses to AZD1222 COVID-19 vaccine. TCRdb's table, derived via immunoSEQ multiplex PCR, lists solely in-frame clones and lacks some. The sample includes 150,000 to 200,000 clones, 80% to 90% of them seen just once. This specimen consisted of peripheral blood, obtained on day 0 of MenACWY control vaccination. The TCR originated in an adult in good health.

The CDR3 loop reads CASSLGPARDNSPLHF. In DNA, the CDR3 is TGCGCCAGCAGCTTGGGGCCAGCAAGAGACAATTCACCCCTCCACTTT. The V gene is TRBV5-1, the J gene TRBJ1-6; D not certain. V was clipped by 0 bases and J by 7 bases, with 14 bases between them. The CDR3 runs 16 residues. Germline V gene sequence: CDR1 SGHRS, CDR2 YFSETQ.